Sequencing of this T cell receptor beta chain was carried out in a study of blood T cells in healthy people across ages. The wider study: There was about one barcoded beta molecule captured by template switching per two T cells. General observations from the study: Leaving the PBMCs unsorted stopped any conclusive comparison of naive versus antigen-experienced cells. In older individuals, TCR beta diversity per million T cells was lower, falling roughly linearly with age.

Primed by a sample-barcoded 5' primer and a J-beta primer mix, a second PCR proceeded for about 7 to 12 cycles. Each cDNA molecule was tagged by a template-switch adaptor that had 12 random nucleotides. In TCRdb, the 5' RACE reads were re-called with MiXCR into one record per CDR3 protein. The table shows around 940,000 distinct CDR3 sequences, with about 51% occurring only once. This clonotype was seen a few times. Its specificity is not known. The germline CDR1 and CDR2 sequences are SGHAT and FQDESV (reference sequence). The CDR3 is 16 amino acids. J lost 2 bases, V lost 2 bases, and 3 bases had no gene match.

The chain couples TRBV11-1 to TRBJ2-3; 11 nucleotides line up with TRBD1. Material: blood. This TCR was sampled from a woman aged 55-70 years in good health. The CDR3 sequence is CASSLPDRGLTDTQYF. CDR3 sequence (DNA): TGTGCCAGCAGCTTACCGGACAGGGGGCTCACAGATACGCAGTATTTT. The full variable domain, rest sourced from reference TRBV11-1 and TRBJ2-3, is EAEVAQSPRYKITEKSQAVAFWCDPISGHATLYWYRQILGQGPELLVQFQDESVVDDSQLPKDRFSAERLKGVDSTLKIQPAELGDSAMYLCASSLPDRGLTDTQYFGPGTRLTVL.